A selection of T cell receptor beta chains follows, all from one sample in a study of T cell responses to AZD1222 COVID-19 vaccine. Only in-frame clones appear in the TCRdb table, and some are missing; sequencing was by immunoSEQ multiplex PCR. The sample has approximately 80,000 clones, just over 90% seen once. The sample consisted of peripheral blood, taken 28 days after the second AZD1222 dose. The source of these receptors is an adult who received the AZD1222 COVID-19 vaccine. CDR3s include the opening cysteine and the closing phenylalanine or tryptophan. Not all rows give a size; the values are once, few, many and, for expanded clones, a class.

clone size	J gene	V gene	CDR3 protein
once	TRBJ2-7	TRBV18	CASSSGTNSYEQYF
NA	TRBJ2-1	TRBV5-1	CASSLGASGVYNEQFF
NA	TRBJ2-3	TRBV6-1	CASSERTDTQYF
NA	TRBJ2-5	TRBV4-1	CASSQASGGTRETQYF
NA	TRBJ1-4	TRBV6-5	CASRNEGGTNEKLFF
NA	TRBJ2-6	TRBV30	CAWSAAGANVLTF
NA	TRBJ1-3	TRBV5-3	CARSLASDLSSGNTIYF
NA	TRBJ2-1	TRBV7-9	CASEGGAGGWDNEQFF
NA	TRBJ2-2	TRBV29-1	CSVTRGVTSAGELFF
NA	TRBJ1-5	TRBV4-1	CASRHDAGIRHINQPQHF
NA	TRBJ1-2	TRBV12-2	CASRLALGVGGYTF
NA	TRBJ1-5	TRBV5-6	CASSLSRDRDVSDQPQHF
NA	TRBJ1-1	TRBV27	CASSLRAGTGGAEVAEAFF
NA	TRBJ1-5	TRBV24-1	CATSDSGNGNQPQHF
NA	TRBJ1-1	TRBV27	CASSLEGVSYTEAFF
NA	TRBJ2-5	TRBV14	CASSPPGETQYF
NA	TRBJ1-5	TRBV15	CATSRGTQGANNQPQHF
NA	TRBJ1-6	TRBV4-1	CASSQDKRGSYNSPLHF
NA	TRBJ1-3	TRBV28	CASRRTGASGNTIYF
NA	TRBJ1-1	TRBV19	CASSMSWGGYAEAFF
NA	TRBJ2-3	TRBV30	CAWDTHSTATQYF
NA	TRBJ2-3	TRBV11-3	CASSSTADPRGGDTQYF
once	TRBJ2-2	TRBV30	CAWSPVGLNTGELFF
NA	TRBJ2-7	TRBV6-5	CASSYGGGPSGEQYF
NA	TRBJ1-2	TRBV7-8	CASSQQGSIFSYGYTF
once	TRBJ1-4	TRBV13	CASSGDLVGEKLFF
NA	TRBJ2-3	TRBV2	CASSDNTQYF
NA	TRBJ1-5	TRBV12-3/TRBV12-4	CASSPSSNQPQHF
NA	TRBJ1-1	TRBV6-2/TRBV6-3	CASSAIGNTEAFF
NA	TRBJ1-5	TRBV16	CASSQSLPGASPQHF
NA	TRBJ1-1	TRBV19	CASSRSPNTEAFF
once	TRBJ2-1	TRBV6-5	CASSYRLAGHNEQFF
NA	TRBJ2-1	TRBV7-2	CASSLATSGYNEQFF
NA	TRBJ1-4	TRBV7-3	CASRRGDRDPQWRKLFF
NA	TRBJ1-2	TRBV5-6	CASLDRAANYGYTF
once	TRBJ1-5	TRBV6-4	CASSDPHRASNQPQHF
NA	TRBJ2-2	TRBV5-1	CASSSQRGRTGELFF
NA	TRBJ1-5	TRBV12-3/TRBV12-4	CASMGRRNQPQHF
NA	TRBJ1-2	TRBV25-1	CASSVGPGDYGYTF
NA	TRBJ2-3	TRBV7-3	CASSLSQGTDTQYF
NA	TRBJ1-4	TRBV2	CASSKDRNNEKLFF